The 7 T cell receptor beta chains below all came from one sample that was sequenced in a study of blood T cell repertoires in COVID-19. The method was immunoSEQ multiplex PCR; TCRdb's version includes in-frame clones alone and lacks a portion of them. The sample has over 120,000 clones; nearly 90% are singletons. The material sequenced was peripheral blood. The receptors come from a man aged 65 to 85 with acute or convalescent COVID-19.

The J gene is TRBJ1-3, the V gene TRBV28; weak D call: TRBD1 (5 bases). Germline CDR1 reads MDHEN; CDR2 reads SYDVKM. The CDR3 spans 15 residues. V lost 5 bases and J lost 2, with 13 bases in between. Here the CDR3 DNA reads TGTGCCAGCAGTGGCATTGGGGGGGCTGGAAACACCATATATTTT. Protein sequence: CASSGIGGAGNTIYF.

This clone was recorded only once. The J gene is TRBJ2-1, the V gene TRBV28; TRBD1 matches at 9 bases. The trim removed 5 bases at V and 3 bases at J, leaving 8 bases unmatched. The CDR3 is made up of 16 amino acids. Germline CDR1 and CDR2: MDHEN and SYDVKM. The CDR3 protein is CASSPRGDRDYNEQFF. DNA for the CDR3: TGTGCCAGCAGTCCAAGGGGGGACAGGGACTACAATGAGCAGTTCTTC.

The V gene is TRBV27, the J gene TRBJ1-3; D possibly corresponds to TRBD1 (6 bases). The CDR3 totals 15 residues. Trimming removed 3 bases at V and 4 bases at J, with 13 bases between. The V gene's germline CDR1 is MNHEY and CDR2 SMNVEV (reference sequence). DNA of the CDR3: TGTGCCAGCAGTTTCGCGGGGGCTATGGGAAACACCATATATTTT. Translated, it gives CASSFAGAMGNTIYF.

This clone was observed once. This chain links TRBV3-1 (or the pseudogene TRBV3-2) with TRBJ1-2, with 7 positions matching TRBD1. Germline CDR1 reads LGHDT; CDR2 reads YNNKEL (reference sequence). Trimming removed 3 bases from V and 6 bases from J; junction bases left unmatched: 7. The CDR3 contains 14 residues. CDR3 region: CASSHADRPHGYTF. The CDR3 DNA sequence: TGTGCCAGCAGCCACGCGGACAGGCCGCATGGCTACACCTTC.

The chain combines TRBV28 with TRBJ2-7; 9 positions agree with TRBD1. With V trimmed by 4 bases and J by 4 bases, 14 bases remained unmatched. In germline, CDR1 is MDHEN, CDR2 SYDVKM. The CDR3 is 17 amino acids. This CDR3 is CASSYTRDRVGQYEQYF. CDR3 coding DNA: TGTGCCAGCAGTTATACCCGGGACAGGGTCGGGCAATACGAGCAGTACTTC. Filled out from reference TRBV28 and TRBJ2-7, the complete variable domain reads DVKVTQSSRYLVKRTGEKVFLECVQDMDHENMFWYRQDPGLGLRLIYFSYDVKMKEKGDIPEGYSVSREKKERFSLILESASTNQTSMYLCASSYTRDRVGQYEQYFGPGTRLTVT.

The V and J genes are TRBV27 and TRBJ1-2; 7 bases map to TRBD1. This CDR3 has 16 residues. The trim removed 6 bases at V and 7 bases at J, leaving 17 bases unmatched. Germline V gene data show CDR1 as MNHEY and CDR2 as SMNVEV (reference sequence). The CDR3 DNA is TGTGCCAGCAGACGGGGGTCTTCTTATCCAGGGGGTGGCTACACCTTC. Translated, it gives CASRRGSSYPGGGYTF.

This clone turned up a few times. This chain uses TRBV27 with TRBJ1-1; 7 nucleotides match TRBD1. This CDR3 comprises 14 residues. J gave up 1 base and V 5 bases, and 4 bases lay outside the gene matches. Germline V gene data show CDR1 as MNHEY and CDR2 as SMNVEV (reference sequence). The CDR3 is CASSHRGANTEAFF. CDR3 bases: TGTGCCAGCAGTCACAGGGGAGCGAACACTGAAGCTTTCTTT.